A single sample gave rise to the 23 T cell receptor beta chains below, sequenced in a study of response to subunit inactivated influenza vaccine. From the RT-PCR reads, TCRdb called clonotypes with MiXCR, one entry per CDR3 protein. The data contain fewer than 700,000 distinct CDR3 sequences, under 15% of them singletons. The sequencing here drew on PBMCs from blood, taken 35 to 45 days after vaccination. The source of these receptors is a man aged 45-65 years who received an inactivated influenza vaccine.

This clonotype came up many times. The genes are TRBV5-1 and TRBJ2-5; 8 bases match TRBD2. Germline V lookup: CDR1 SGHRS, CDR2 YFSETQ. Unmatched junction bases numbered 9, after V lost 0 bases and J lost 5 bases. The CDR3 covers 16 residues. CDR3 region: CASSLAPAGDGETQYF. The CDR3 DNA sequence: TGCGCCAGCAGCTTGGCCCCAGCGGGGGATGGCGAGACCCAGTACTTC. The entire variable domain, with the rest obtained from reference TRBV5-1 and TRBJ2-5, is as follows: KAGVTQTPRYLIKTRGQQVTLSCSPISGHRSVSWYQQTPGQGLQFLFEYFSETQRNKGNFPGRFSGRQFSNSRSEMNVSTLELGDSALYLCASSLAPAGDGETQYFGPGTRLLVL.

This clonotype was detected ten times or more. This chain uses TRBV5-5 with TRBJ2-1, with 8 bases identical to TRBD2. With V trimmed by 4 bases and J by 0 bases, 3 bases remained unmatched. Germline values: CDR1 SGHKS, CDR2 YYEKEE (reference sequence). The CDR3 runs to 15 residues. In DNA, the CDR3 is TGTGCCAGCAGCCTGACTAGCGACTCCTACAATGAGCAGTTCTTC. Protein product: CASSLTSDSYNEQFF.

This clonotype was seen only a few times. This chain connects TRBV18 to TRBJ1-2; weak D call: TRBD1 (6 bases). Germline V gene lookup returns CDR1 KGHSH and CDR2 LQKENI. Between the trimmed V and J ends, which lost 1 base and 4 bases, there was a span of 13 bases. The CDR3 is made up of 15 amino acids. This chain's CDR3 is CASSPQTGNRYGYTF. The CDR3 nucleotides read TGTGCCAGCTCACCACAAACAGGGAATCGCTATGGCTACACCTTC.

This clonotype appeared a few times. V usage is TRBV20-1 and J usage is TRBJ2-1; no firm D call. Trimming took 6 bases from V and 9 from J, leaving 12 bases between them. Germline V gene data show CDR1 as DFQATT and CDR2 as SNEGSKA (reference sequence). This CDR3 contains 11 residues. The CDR3 DNA follows: TGCAGTGCCCCCAGTGGCGGTGAGCAGTTCTTC. It codes for CSAPSGGEQFF.

This clonotype was observed a handful of times. The chain couples TRBV24-1 to TRBJ2-7; D possibly corresponds to TRBD1 (7 bases). The CDR3 sequence is 13 residues long. Germline values: CDR1 KGHDR, CDR2 SFDVKD. Trimming removed 10 bases from V and 6 bases from J, with 18 bases in between. The CDR3 sequence is CATRATGDFEQYF. CDR3 sequence (DNA): TGTGCCACTCGCGCTACAGGGGACTTCGAGCAGTACTTC.

This clonotype was detected ten times or more. The rearrangement joins TRBV20-1 to TRBJ2-3; unclear D gene. Trimming took 7 bases from V and 2 from J, leaving 7 bases between them. The germline gives CDR1 DFQATT, CDR2 SNEGSKA (reference sequence). CDR3 size: 11 residues. CDR3 DNA sequence: TGCAGTGTATCAAACACAGATACGCAGTATTTT. Translation gives CSVSNTDTQYF.

This clonotype was seen more than once but under ten times. The chain combines TRBV5-5 with TRBJ2-1, with D perhaps TRBD1 (6 bases). V shed 2 bases and J shed 2 bases, with 11 bases lying between them. Looked up from germline, CDR1 is SGHKS and CDR2 is YYEKEE (reference sequence). The length of the CDR3 is 15 residues. CDR3 in amino acids: CASSFGQTTYNEQFF. CDR3 nucleotide sequence: TGTGCCAGCAGCTTTGGACAGACGACCTACAATGAGCAGTTCTTC. Full variable domain (rest looked up from reference TRBV5-5 and TRBJ2-1): DAGVTQSPTHLIKTRGQQVTLRCSPISGHKSVSWYQQVLGQGPQFIFQYYEKEERGRGNFPDRFSARQFPNYSSELNVNALLLGDSALYLCASSFGQTTYNEQFFGPGTRLTVL.

This clonotype was observed many times. The V call is TRBV7-6, the J call TRBJ1-5, with 9 bases matching TRBD1. CDR3 length: 17 residues. V was pared by 5 bases and J by 1 base, with 9 bases of the junction left unmatched. The germline V gene encodes CDR1 SGHVS and CDR2 FNYEAQ. The CDR3 here is CASSAGQGWASNQPQHF. The DNA of the CDR3 is TGTGCCAGCAGCGCAGGACAGGGGTGGGCAAGCAATCAGCCCCAGCATTTT.

This clonotype was detected a few times. The chain combines TRBV4-2 with TRBJ2-7; the match to TRBD2 covers 8 bases. Germline V CDR1 and CDR2: LGHNA, YNFKEQ. V lost 1 base, J lost 4 bases, and 6 bases stayed unmatched. This CDR3 comprises 15 residues. In nucleotides, the CDR3 is TGTGCCAGCAGCCAAGCTGGAGTAGCGGGATACGAGCAGTACTTC. Translating gives CASSQAGVAGYEQYF.

This chain connects TRBV12-3 or TRBV12-4 to TRBJ2-1, with 10 bases aligning to TRBD2. V trimming: 6 bases; J trimming: 6 bases; junction bases outside the gene matches: 8. The CDR3 spans 15 residues. The CDR3 nucleotides are TGTGCCAGCAGCCGTAAGCGGGGGGGATCCAATGAGCAGTTCTTC. Residues: CASSRKRGGSNEQFF.

The gene calls are TRBV20-1 and TRBJ2-1; 11 nucleotides agree with TRBD2. Germline V gene data show CDR1 as DFQATT and CDR2 as SNEGSKA (reference sequence). V lost 4 bases to trimming and J lost 6 bases; unmatched junction nucleotides: 5. This CDR3 has 14 residues. DNA of the CDR3: TGCAGTGCTACTGTAGCGGGGGGGATCAATGAGCAGTTCTTC. Amino acids: CSATVAGGINEQFF.

The chain links TRBV5-1 to TRBJ2-3; 8 positions match TRBD1. Trimming removed 3 bases from V and 4 bases from J; junction bases left unmatched: 4. The CDR3 length is 14 residues. Germline loops: CDR1 SGHRS, CDR2 YFSETQ. CDR3 sequence: CASSSGTGSDTQYF. In DNA, the CDR3 is TGCGCCAGCAGCTCCGGGACAGGATCAGATACGCAGTATTTT.

The V gene is TRBV5-1, the J gene TRBJ2-1; perhaps D is TRBD1 or TRBD2 (6 bases each). Trimming took 1 base from V and 9 from J, leaving 14 bases between them. Per the germline V gene, CDR1 is SGHRS and CDR2 is YFSETQ. This CDR3 spans 14 amino acids. CDR3 amino acids: CASSLTGADGEQFF. The CDR3 DNA sequence: TGCGCCAGCAGCTTGACGGGGGCGGACGGTGAGCAGTTCTTC. The full variable domain, in which reference TRBV5-1 and TRBJ2-1 provide the parts outside the CDR3, is KAGVTQTPRYLIKTRGQQVTLSCSPISGHRSVSWYQQTPGQGLQFLFEYFSETQRNKGNFPGRFSGRQFSNSRSEMNVSTLELGDSALYLCASSLTGADGEQFFGPGTRLTVL.

This clonotype was seen ten or more times. The chain employs TRBV28 and TRBJ2-7, with TRBD1 as a possible D gene (5 bases). The germline V gene encodes CDR1 MDHEN and CDR2 SYDVKM. With 5 bases removed from V and 2 bases from J, the gap between germline ends came to 16 bases. The CDR3 length is 15 residues. CDR3 sequence reads: CASSTQGDGPYEQYF. In nucleotides, the CDR3 is TGTGCCAGCAGTACCCAGGGTGACGGCCCCTACGAGCAGTACTTC.

The V and J genes are TRBV28 and TRBJ2-7; 10 positions match TRBD1. Germline CDR1 reads MDHEN; CDR2 reads SYDVKM. The CDR3 sequence is 16 residues long. V shed 6 bases, J shed 4 bases, and the junction held 12 bases outside the gene matches. The CDR3 protein is CASRGAGGQGYYEQYF. In DNA, the CDR3 is TGTGCCAGCAGAGGGGCAGGGGGACAGGGGTATTACGAGCAGTACTTC.

This clonotype was detected ten times or more. The CDR3 region has the DNA TGCGCCAGCAGCCAAGATACAGGGAGGGATTCACCCCTCCACTTT. It codes for CASSQDTGRDSPLHF. This chain uses TRBV4-3 with TRBJ1-6, with D tentatively TRBD1 (6 bases). The CDR3 totals 15 residues. Germline V gene lookup returns CDR1 LGHNA and CDR2 YSLEER. Trimming shortened V by 0 bases and J by 8 bases, and 11 bases separated the two germline ends.

This clonotype was seen a few times. The CDR3 reads CASSLGGGRRGTEAFF. CDR3 in DNA: TGTGCCAGCAGCTTAGGCGGTGGCCGACGGGGTACTGAAGCTTTCTTT. The chain links TRBV7-2 to TRBJ1-1; D is undetermined. CDR1 is SGHTA, CDR2 FQGNSA, per germline. The CDR3 contains 16 residues. The V end lost 1 base, the J end lost 5 bases, and 17 bases lay between the germline ends. The whole variable domain, filled in from reference TRBV7-2 and TRBJ1-1, reads GAGVSQSPSNKVTEKGKDVELRCDPISGHTALYWYRQSLGQGLEFLIYFQGNSAPDKSGLPSDRFSAERTGGSVSTLTIQRTQQEDSAVYLCASSLGGGRRGTEAFFGQGTRLTVV.

This clonotype was observed many times. The CDR3 spells CASSQGPNYGYTF. The CDR3 DNA is TGTGCCAGCAGCCAAGGGCCCAACTATGGCTACACCTTC. V gene TRBV4-2 combines with J gene TRBJ1-2, with D uncertain. Germline assignment: CDR1 LGHNA and CDR2 YNFKEQ. CDR3 size: 13 residues. V was cut by 1 base and J by 2 bases, with 5 bases left in between.

This clonotype has ten or more counts. This chain connects TRBV6-2 or TRBV6-3 to TRBJ2-1, with 8 nucleotides matching TRBD1. From germline, CDR1 is MNHEY and CDR2 SVGEGT. This CDR3 region has 14 residues. Losses at the gene ends were 5 bases for V and 3 bases for J; bases not matched to a gene: 3. This CDR3 reads CASSQQGGYNEQFF. The CDR3 bases are TGTGCCAGCAGTCAACAGGGGGGCTACAATGAGCAGTTCTTC.

This chain uses TRBV7-6 with TRBJ2-2; 11 bases agree with TRBD1. V trimming: 5 bases; J trimming: 2 bases; junction bases outside the gene matches: 4. The CDR3 covers 16 residues. Germline assignment: CDR1 SGHVS and CDR2 FNYEAQ. CDR3 sequence: CASSRTGGKNTGELFF. The CDR3 DNA reads as TGTGCCAGCAGCCGGACAGGGGGCAAAAACACCGGGGAGCTGTTTTTT.

There are many counts of this clonotype. The CDR3 spells CSAMGQGTDTQYF. DNA for the CDR3: TGCAGCGCGATGGGACAGGGGACAGATACGCAGTATTTT. The chain carries TRBV29-1 and TRBJ2-3, with 10 bases matching TRBD1. Germline trimming cut 7 bases from V and 3 bases from J; bases unmatched to any gene: 4. CDR1 is SQVTM, CDR2 ANQGSEA, per germline. This CDR3 has 13 residues.

V gene TRBV24-1 combines with J gene TRBJ1-5; tentatively, D is TRBD1 (6 bases). The CDR3 consists of 14 residues. The V end lost 1 base, the J end lost 7 bases, and 10 bases lay between the germline ends. Germline V lookup: CDR1 KGHDR, CDR2 SFDVKD. The CDR3 is CATSDLRGNQPQHF. CDR3 sequence (DNA): TGTGCCACCAGTGATTTAAGGGGGAACCAGCCCCAGCATTTT.

This clonotype was counted between two and nine times. V usage is TRBV3-1 and J usage is TRBJ1-5, with a tentative D call TRBD1 (6 bases). Germline values: CDR1 LGHDT, CDR2 YNNKEL (reference sequence). The CDR3 covers 14 residues. V was pared by 4 bases and J by 5 bases, with 12 bases between. The CDR3 sequence is CASSLTGSDQPQHF. CDR3 in DNA: TGTGCCAGCAGCCTCACAGGGAGTGATCAGCCCCAGCATTTT.